The 2 T cell receptor beta chains in this list originate from one sample, sequenced in a study of OX40 agonist ivuxolimab in advanced cancers. Assay used: immunoSEQ multiplex PCR; TCRdb lists only in-frame clones, some missing. This sample yields 73,000 or so clones, of which roughly 90% are seen a single time; less than 0.8% belongs to the top ten. Sequenced here: CD4+ or CD8+ T cells sorted from blood, sampled in a trial of the OX40 agonist ivuxolimab. The receptors here all came from an adult with an advanced solid tumor such as melanoma, head and neck, liver or kidney cancer.

CDR3 DNA sequence: TGTGCCAGCTCACCGCAAACAGGGGGCAATGAGCAGTTCTTC. Residues: CASSPQTGGNEQFF. V gene TRBV18 combines with J gene TRBJ2-1, with 8 bases lining up with TRBD1. Germline CDR1 KGHSH, CDR2 LQKENI. Trimming cost V 3 bases and J 6 bases; bases outside gene matches: 4. The CDR3 has 14 amino acids.

This chain joins TRBV18 and TRBJ2-5; D not resolved. CDR1 KGHSH and CDR2 LQKENI come from the germline V gene. Trimming took off 5 bases at V and 3 bases at J, with 4 bases between the two ends. There are 11 residues in the CDR3. DNA of the CDR3: TGTGCCAGCTCATCCGAAGAGACCCAGTACTTC. It encodes CASSSEETQYF.